This TCR beta chain originates from a study of control samples from healthy donors and cancer patients. Germline V gene lookup returns CDR1 LGHNA and CDR2 YNFKEQ. The ends lost 4 bases at V and 7 bases at J; junction bases unmatched: 5. This CDR3 region has 13 residues. The assay was immunoSEQ multiplex PCR, and TCRdb's table has in-frame clones only and misses some. The table lists roughly 400,000 clones, about 93% of them singletons, with about 6.3% in the top ten. The chain employs TRBV4-2 and TRBJ1-2; 8 bases match TRBD1. This sequence was found in a man aged 40-50 years with head and neck cancer. Sequencing was carried out using PBMCs. The CDR3 is CASSPGQGGGYTF. DNA of the CDR3: TGTGCCAGCAGCCCTGGACAGGGTGGTGGCTACACCTTC.